This T cell receptor (beta chain) was sequenced for a study of blood T cell repertoires in COVID-19. Study summary: Material from acute and convalescent COVID-19 was sourced from the United States, Italy and Spain.

Libraries were prepared by immunoSEQ multiplex PCR; TCRdb keeps only in-frame clonotypes and omits some of them. The data contain around 330,000 clones, 70% to 90% of them singletons. Sequencing was performed on peripheral blood. The receptor comes from a woman aged 45-59 years with active or convalescent COVID-19.

CDR3 protein: CAWSVPRQVFYNSPLHF. For the CDR3, the DNA is TGTGCCTGGAGTGTGCCCAGACAGGTTTTCTATAATTCACCCCTCCACTTT. The chain employs TRBV30 and TRBJ1-6; possible D gene TRBD1, 6 bases. There are 17 residues in the CDR3. Germline lookup yields CDR1 GTSNPN and CDR2 SVGIG (reference sequence). The ends were cut back, 0 bases at V and 3 bases at J, with 15 bases in the middle.